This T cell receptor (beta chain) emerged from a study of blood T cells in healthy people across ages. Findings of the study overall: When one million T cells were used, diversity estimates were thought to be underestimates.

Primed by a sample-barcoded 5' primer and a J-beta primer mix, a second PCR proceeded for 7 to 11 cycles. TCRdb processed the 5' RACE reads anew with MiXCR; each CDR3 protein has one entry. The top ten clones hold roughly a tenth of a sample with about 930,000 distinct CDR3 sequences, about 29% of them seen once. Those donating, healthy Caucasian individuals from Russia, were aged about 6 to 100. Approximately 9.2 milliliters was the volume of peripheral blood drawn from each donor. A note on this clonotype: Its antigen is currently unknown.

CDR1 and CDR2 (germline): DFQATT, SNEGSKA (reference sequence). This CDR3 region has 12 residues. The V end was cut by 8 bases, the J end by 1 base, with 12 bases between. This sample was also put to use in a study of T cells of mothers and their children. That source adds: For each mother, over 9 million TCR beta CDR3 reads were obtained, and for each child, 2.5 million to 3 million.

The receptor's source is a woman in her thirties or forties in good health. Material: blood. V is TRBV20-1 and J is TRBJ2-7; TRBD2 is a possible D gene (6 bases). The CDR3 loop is CSPRGESYEQYF. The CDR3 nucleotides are TGCAGTCCGCGGGGAGAATCCTACGAGCAGTACTTC.